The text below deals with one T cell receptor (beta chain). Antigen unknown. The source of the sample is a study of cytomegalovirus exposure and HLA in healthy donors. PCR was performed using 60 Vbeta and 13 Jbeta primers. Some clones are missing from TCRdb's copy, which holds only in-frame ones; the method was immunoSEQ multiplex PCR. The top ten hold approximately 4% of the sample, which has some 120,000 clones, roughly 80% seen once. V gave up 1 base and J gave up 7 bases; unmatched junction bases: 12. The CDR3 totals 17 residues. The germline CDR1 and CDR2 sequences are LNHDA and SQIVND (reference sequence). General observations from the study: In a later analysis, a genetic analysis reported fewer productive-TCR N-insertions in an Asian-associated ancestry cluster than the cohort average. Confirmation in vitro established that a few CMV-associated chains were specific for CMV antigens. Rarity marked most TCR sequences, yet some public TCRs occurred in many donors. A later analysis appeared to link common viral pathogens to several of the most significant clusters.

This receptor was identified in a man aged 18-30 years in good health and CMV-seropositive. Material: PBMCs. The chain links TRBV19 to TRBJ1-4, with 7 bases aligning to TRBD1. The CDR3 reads CASSIGQGEGISEKLFF. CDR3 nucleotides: TGTGCCAGTAGTATAGGACAGGGAGAGGGTATAAGTGAAAAACTGTTTTTT.